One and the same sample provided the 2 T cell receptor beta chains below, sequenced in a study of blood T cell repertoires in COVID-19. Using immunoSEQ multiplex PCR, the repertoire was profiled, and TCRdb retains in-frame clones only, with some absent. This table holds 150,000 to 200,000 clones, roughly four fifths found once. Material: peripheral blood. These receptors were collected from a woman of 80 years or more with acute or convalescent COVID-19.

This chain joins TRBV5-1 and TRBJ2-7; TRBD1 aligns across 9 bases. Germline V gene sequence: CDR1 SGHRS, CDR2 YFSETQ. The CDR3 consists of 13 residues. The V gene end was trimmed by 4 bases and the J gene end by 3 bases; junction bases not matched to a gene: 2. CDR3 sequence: CASSRDRDYEQYF. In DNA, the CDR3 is TGCGCCAGCAGCCGGGACAGGGACTACGAGCAGTACTTC. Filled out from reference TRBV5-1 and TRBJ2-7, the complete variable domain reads KAGVTQTPRYLIKTRGQQVTLSCSPISGHRSVSWYQQTPGQGLQFLFEYFSETQRNKGNFPGRFSGRQFSNSRSEMNVSTLELGDSALYLCASSRDRDYEQYFGPGTRLTVT.

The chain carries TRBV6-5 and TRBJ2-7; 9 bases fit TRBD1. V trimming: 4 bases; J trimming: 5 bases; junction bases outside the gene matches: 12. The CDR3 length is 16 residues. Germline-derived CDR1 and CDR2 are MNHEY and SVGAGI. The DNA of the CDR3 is TGTGCCAGCAGTTCCCGATTCGGGACAGGGAAAGACGAGCAGTACTTC. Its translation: CASSSRFGTGKDEQYF.